The entry below gives a single T cell receptor beta chain sequence along with its context. The data were obtained in a study of cytomegalovirus exposure and HLA in healthy donors. The approximately 120-subject validation cohort, separate from the approximately 630-subject first cohort, included the donors. Produced via immunoSEQ multiplex PCR; TCRdb's table is partial and in-frame only. The data hold 130,000 or so clones, with roughly 89% observed a single time. CDR3 length: 15 amino acids. CDR1 is WNHNN, CDR2 SYGVQD, per germline (reference sequence). Trimming removed 0 bases from V and 6 bases from J; junction bases left unmatched: 7.

Material for sequencing was PBMCs. The sequence came from a man aged 25-45 years in good health and CMV-seronegative. The chain links TRBV10-1 to TRBJ1-1, with TRBD1 matching over 7 bases. The CDR3 spells CASSESVGQGAEAFF. The CDR3 DNA follows: TGCGCCAGCAGTGAGTCAGTGGGGCAGGGGGCTGAAGCTTTCTTT.